The clone carrying this T cell receptor (beta chain) has a handful of counts. Its antigen is still unknown. This may be a read error: a much more frequent sequence differs by one nucleotide. This sample was included in a study of T cells in Graves' hyperthyroidism and ophthalmopathy. Fresh peripheral blood, around 9.3 ml, was the source of the PBMCs. Amplification targeted TCR beta CDR3 regions from RNA transcripts. Researchers ran a first-round RT-PCR on the TCR CDR3 using the HTBI primer set. TCRdb analysed the multiplex PCR reads with MiXCR anew, one entry per CDR3 protein. This sample has 400,000 to 500,000 distinct CDR3 sequences; around 15% occur once, and the top ten carry roughly 13%. Study-level points and caveats: Most thyroid clonotypes expanded above 0.001 appeared in blood too.

CDR1 MNHGY and CDR2 SVAAGI come from the germline V gene. V shed 4 bases, J shed 4 bases, and the junction held 4 bases outside the gene matches. This CDR3 contains 14 residues. This sequence originates from a young man with Graves' ophthalmopathy. The sequenced sample was blood. The chain links TRBV6-9 to TRBJ2-3; 8 nucleotides agree with TRBD2. The CDR3 loop is CASSSGGRADTQYF. CDR3 coding DNA: TGTGCCAGCAGTTCGGGGGGGCGGGCAGATACGCAGTATTTT.